The clone carrying this T cell receptor beta chain has more than one count but fewer than ten. What it binds is not known. This record belongs to a study of T cells after yellow fever vaccination. Findings and limits, study-wide: FACS-sorted repertoires could contain abundant clonotypes contaminating from the bulk population.

TCRdb itself ran the 5' RACE reads through MiXCR, one entry per CDR3 protein. The repertoire holds roughly 320,000 distinct CDR3 sequences, with over 8.5% as singletons. The CDR3 loop spans 17 amino acids. Trimming took 0 bases from V and 6 from J, leaving 20 bases between them. The V gene's germline CDR1 is MRHNA and CDR2 SNTAGT. Sequences were derived from CD4+ T cells sorted from PBMCs, sampled 45 days after the yellow fever booster vaccination. The origin of this receptor is a man aged 18 to 29 who received the YFV17D yellow fever vaccine. V and J are TRBV6-4 and TRBJ1-2; D possibly corresponds to TRBD1 (5 bases). CDR3 sequence reads: CASSDSTDTLDLDGYTF. The DNA of the CDR3 is TGTGCCAGCAGTGACTCGACGGACACCTTAGACCTCGATGGCTACACCTTC.